The rows below give T cell receptor beta chains drawn from one sample of a study of T cells in Graves' hyperthyroidism and ophthalmopathy. A single record per CDR3 protein comes from TCRdb applying MiXCR to the multiplex PCR reads. The sample lists 600,000 to 700,000 distinct CDR3 sequences, 45% occurring once. The sample taken for sequencing was peripheral blood or thyroid tissue (not recorded which). The receptors derive from an adult man with Graves' disease, either hyperthyroidism or ophthalmopathy (not recorded which). CDR3s include the opening cysteine and the closing phenylalanine or tryptophan. Fields, in order: D gene, clone size, CDR3 length, V gene, J gene, CDR3 protein, CDR3 DNA. A D gene is named only where the DNA matches it firmly. The listing skips clone size in some rows; elsewhere it reads once, few, many or a size class.

.	.	14	TRBV9	TRBJ2-5	CASTPGLGEETQYF	TGTGCCAGCACCCCGGGACTTGGAGAAGAGACCCAGTACTTC
TRBD2	many	13	TRBV29-1	TRBJ2-5	CSVERGAQETQYF	TGCAGCGTTGAGCGGGGGGCACAAGAGACCCAGTACTTC
.	.	13	TRBV7-8	TRBJ1-1	CASSLIMATEAFF	TGTGCCAGCAGTTTAATCATGGCTACTGAAGCTTTCTTT
.	many	14	TRBV2	TRBJ1-4	CASNRVATNEKLFF	TGTGCCAGCAACAGGGTCGCAACTAATGAAAAACTGTTTTTT
.	.	12	TRBV6-4	TRBJ2-7	CASNGQTYEQYF	TGTGCCAGCAACGGGCAGACCTACGAGCAGTACTTC
.	.	13	TRBV7-3	TRBJ1-5	CASSQGGGQPQHF	TGTGCCAGCAGCCAAGGAGGGGGTCAGCCCCAGCATTTT
.	.	13	TRBV9	TRBJ2-2	CASSEPFTGELFF	TGTGCCAGCAGCGAGCCGTTCACCGGGGAGCTGTTTTTT
.	.	12	TRBV9	TRBJ1-5	CASSLEGRPPHF	TGTGCCAGCAGTTTGGAAGGCAGGCCCCCTCATTTT
.	once	12	TRBV25-1	TRBJ2-5	CASSPHRETQYF	TGTGCCAGCAGTCCTCACCGGGAGACCCAGTACTTC
.	.	13	TRBV25-1	TRBJ1-6	CASSVGGVAPLHF	TGTGCCAGCAGTGTTGGGGGGGTCGCACCCCTCCACTTT
.	.	14	TRBV4-3	TRBJ1-6	CASSQDSGREDPHF	TGCGCCAGCAGCCAAGATAGCGGGCGGGAGGACCCTCACTTT
TRBD1	.	16	TRBV24-1	TRBJ1-5	CATSDEQGGSDQPQHF	TGTGCCACCAGTGATGAACAGGGGGGGTCGGACCAGCCCCAGCATTTT
TRBD1	.	15	TRBV20-1	TRBJ2-5	CSAKIGGTGDQPQYF	TGCAGTGCTAAGATAGGTGGGACAGGGGATCAGCCCCAGTACTTC
TRBD1	.	14	TRBV20-1	TRBJ2-7	CSARVGQGAGEQYF	TGCAGTGCTAGAGTGGGACAGGGGGCTGGCGAGCAGTACTTC